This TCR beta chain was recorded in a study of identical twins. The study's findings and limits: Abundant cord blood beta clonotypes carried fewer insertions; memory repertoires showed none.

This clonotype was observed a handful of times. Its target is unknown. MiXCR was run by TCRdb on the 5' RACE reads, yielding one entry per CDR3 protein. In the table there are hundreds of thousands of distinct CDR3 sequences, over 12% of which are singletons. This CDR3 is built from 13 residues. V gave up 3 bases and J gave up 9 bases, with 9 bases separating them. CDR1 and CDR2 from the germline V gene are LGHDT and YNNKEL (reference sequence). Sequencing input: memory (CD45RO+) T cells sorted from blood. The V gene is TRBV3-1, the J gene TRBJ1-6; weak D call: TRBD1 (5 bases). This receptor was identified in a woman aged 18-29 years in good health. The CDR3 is CASSQQGSSPLHF. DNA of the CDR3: TGTGCCAGCAGCCAGCAGGGATCTTCACCCCTCCACTTT.